This entry lists 21 T cell receptor beta chains sequenced from one sample in a study of shared clonotypes between healthy human individuals. Here immunoSEQ multiplex PCR was the method, and the copy in TCRdb shows in-frame clones only, minus some. The data contain about 2.3 million clones, around 93% of them singletons. Source material: naive CD4+ T cells from PBMCs. Subset: CD45RA+ positively selected. These receptors were obtained from a man aged 18 to 35 in good health. Some clones in this sample may be carry-over from other donors' samples.

This chain uses TRBV5-6 with TRBJ1-6; 9 nucleotides match TRBD1. CDR3 size: 14 residues. Per germline, CDR1 SGHDT and CDR2 YYEEEE. With 7 bases clipped from V and 7 bases from J, the junction kept 6 bases outside the gene matches. For the CDR3, the DNA is TGTGCCAGCGGGGGGACAGGGAGGAATTCACCCCTCCACTTT. Translating gives CASGGTGRNSPLHF.

The V and J genes are TRBV2 and TRBJ2-2, with TRBD1 matching over 9 bases. Trimming at V came to 6 bases and at J to 6 bases, leaving 8 bases not matched to a gene. CDR1 SNHLY and CDR2 FYNNEI come from the germline V gene. The CDR3 runs to 15 residues. CDR3 loop: CASSGTGINAGELFF. CDR3 bases: TGTGCCAGCAGCGGGACAGGGATCAACGCCGGGGAGCTGTTTTTT.

This chain links TRBV20-1 with TRBJ2-1; 9 nucleotides align to TRBD1. This CDR3 has 11 amino acids. Germline trimming cut 5 bases from V and 13 bases from J; bases unmatched to any gene: 6. Germline lookup yields CDR1 DFQATT and CDR2 SNEGSKA (reference sequence). Here the CDR3 reads CSALLGQGQFF. DNA for the CDR3: TGCAGTGCTTTACTGGGACAGGGTCAGTTCTTC.

The V and J genes are TRBV5-4 and TRBJ2-2; TRBD1 agrees at 9 bases. This CDR3 region has 16 residues. Germline V gene lookup returns CDR1 SGHNT and CDR2 YYREEE (reference sequence). V lost 3 bases, J lost 1 base, and 4 bases stayed unmatched. CDR3: CASSWGGQGNTGELFF. In nucleotides, the CDR3 is TGTGCCAGCAGCTGGGGGGGACAGGGGAACACCGGGGAGCTGTTTTTT.

The CDR3 loop is CAWEVGSSYNEQFF. CDR3 nucleotide sequence: TGTGCCTGGGAGGTCGGGAGCTCCTACAATGAGCAGTTCTTC. The rearrangement links TRBV30 to TRBJ2-1; possibly TRBD2 for D (6 bases). Germline V gene sequence: CDR1 GTSNPN, CDR2 SVGIG (reference sequence). V lost 5 bases and J 0 bases, leaving 11 bases between the germline ends. The CDR3 has 14 residues.

This chain links TRBV9 with TRBJ2-1, with 9 bases matching TRBD2. The CDR3 extends over 17 amino acids. CDR1 is SGDLS, CDR2 YYNGEE, per germline. V was pared by 0 bases and J by 4 bases, with 8 bases of the junction left unmatched. DNA of the CDR3: TGTGCCAGCAGCGTAGGGGTTAGCGGGAGCCCGTACAATGAGCAGTTCTTC. It yields the protein CASSVGVSGSPYNEQFF. The full variable domain, rest sourced from reference TRBV9 and TRBJ2-1, is DSGVTQTPKHLITATGQRVTLRCSPRSGDLSVYWYQQSLDQGLQFLIQYYNGEERAKGNILERFSAQQFPDLHSELNLSSLELGDSALYFCASSVGVSGSPYNEQFFGPGTRLTVL.

The gene calls are TRBV15 and TRBJ1-2; 8 nucleotides agree with TRBD1. J lost 8 bases, V lost 1 base, and 12 bases had no gene match. Germline CDR1 reads LNHNV; CDR2 reads YYDKDF (reference sequence). The length of the CDR3 is 16 residues. Here the CDR3 DNA reads TGTGCCACCAGCAGAGGTCTGAGGGAACAGGGGGTGGGCTACACCTTC. It codes for CATSRGLREQGVGYTF.

This chain connects TRBV5-1 to TRBJ2-2, with 11 bases aligning to TRBD2. Germline V gene lookup returns CDR1 SGHRS and CDR2 YFSETQ. The CDR3 extends over 20 amino acids. The V gene end was trimmed by 5 bases and the J gene end by 3 bases; junction bases not matched to a gene: 18. CDR3 nucleotide sequence: TGCGCCAGCAGTTCCTCAAGGGGAACTAGCGGGAGTTTGGACACCGGGGAGCTGTTTTTT. Its protein product is CASSSSRGTSGSLDTGELFF.

As for this clone: The sample holds other DNA sequences that translate to the same CDR3. The chain joins TRBV11-2 to TRBJ1-1; D gene unclear. The CDR3 has 13 residues. The V gene's germline CDR1 is SGHAT and CDR2 FQNNGV. Trimming removed 1 base at V and 4 bases at J, with 7 bases between. DNA of the CDR3: TGTGCCAGCAGCTTAGTGGTGACCACTGAAGCTTTCTTT. As protein: CASSLVVTTEAFF.

The J gene is TRBJ1-1, the V gene TRBV2; 11 bases map to TRBD1. From germline, CDR1 is SNHLY and CDR2 FYNNEI. With 1 base clipped from V and 4 bases from J, the junction kept 5 bases outside the gene matches. The CDR3 loop spans 16 amino acids. CDR3 residues: CASSEEGGQGGTEAFF. CDR3 in DNA: TGTGCCAGCAGTGAAGAAGGGGGACAGGGGGGCACTGAAGCTTTCTTT. Complete variable domain (other parts from reference TRBV2 and TRBJ1-1): EPEVTQTPSHQVTQMGQEVILRCVPISNHLYFYWYRQILGQKVEFLVSFYNNEISEKSEIFDDQFSVERPDGSNFTLKIRSTKLEDSAMYFCASSEEGGQGGTEAFFGQGTRLTVV.

The rearrangement joins TRBV19 to TRBJ2-4; perhaps TRBD2 as D (7 bases). Germline V CDR1 and CDR2: LNHDA, SQIVND (reference sequence). V was clipped by 7 bases and J by 6 bases, with 16 bases between them. This CDR3 spans 14 amino acids. The CDR3 is CASTNPGGRNIQYF. DNA of the CDR3: TGTGCCAGTACCAATCCCGGGGGGCGAAACATTCAGTACTTC. Full variable domain (missing parts from reference TRBV19 and TRBJ2-4): DGGITQSPKYLFRKEGQNVTLSCEQNLNHDAMYWYRQDPGQGLRLIYYSQIVNDFQKGDIAEGYSVSREKKESFPLTVTSAQKNPTAFYLCASTNPGGRNIQYFGAGTRLSVL.

The chain employs TRBV7-6 and TRBJ2-7, with 8 bases identical to TRBD2. The CDR3 totals 15 residues. After removal of 1 base from V and 1 base from J, the junction contained 3 bases not matched to a gene. Germline V CDR1 and CDR2: SGHVS, FNYEAQ. The CDR3 coding sequence is TGTGCCAGCAGCTTAGGAGGGACTAGATCCTACGAGCAGTACTTC. It translates to CASSLGGTRSYEQYF.

V gene TRBV6-1 combines with J gene TRBJ2-7, with unresolved D. Trimming shortened V by 7 bases and J by 7 bases, and 17 bases separated the two germline ends. The germline CDR1 and CDR2 sequences are MNHNS and SASEGT. The CDR3 extends over 13 amino acids. The CDR3 DNA sequence: TGTGCCAGCATGGAAGGGCCAGTAAGGGAGCAGTACTTC. It is translated as CASMEGPVREQYF.

In DNA form, the CDR3 reads TGTGCCAGCAGTTTGGTTCAAAACATTCAGTACTTC. Translation: CASSLVQNIQYF. The chain couples TRBV28 to TRBJ2-4; D not certain. Germline assignment: CDR1 MDHEN and CDR2 SYDVKM. This CDR3 is built from 12 residues. The V and J ends lost 3 bases and 5 bases respectively, with 5 bases between them.

The chain has TRBV18 and TRBJ2-7, with D possibly TRBD1 on 6 matching bases. V gave up 6 bases and J gave up 0 bases, with 12 bases separating them. The CDR3 length is 14 residues. Germline V gene data show CDR1 as KGHSH and CDR2 as LQKENI. The CDR3 here is CASSKDSSSYEQYF. In DNA form, the CDR3 reads TGTGCCAGCTCGAAGGACAGTAGCTCCTACGAGCAGTACTTC.

The chain couples TRBV6-5 to TRBJ1-4; no firm D call. The CDR3 is made up of 13 amino acids. Germline V gene data show CDR1 as MNHEY and CDR2 as SVGAGI. Between the trimmed V and J ends, which lost 2 bases and 7 bases, there was a span of 8 bases. The DNA of the CDR3 is TGTGCCAGCAGTTACAGGGTGGCTGAAAAACTGTTTTTT. It yields the protein CASSYRVAEKLFF.

The V and J genes are TRBV28 and TRBJ1-2; possibly TRBD1 for D (5 bases). This CDR3 comprises 16 residues. Germline loops: CDR1 MDHEN, CDR2 SYDVKM. The ends were cut back, 5 bases at V and 1 base at J, with 17 bases in the middle. The DNA for the CDR3 is TGTGCCAGCAGTCCTACCCGGGACCAAAGTAACTATGGCTACACCTTC. Its translation: CASSPTRDQSNYGYTF.

About this clone itself: This sequence may be a read error, since a much larger clone differs from it by one base. This sequence joins TRBV6-6 and TRBJ2-7, with 9 positions matching TRBD1. The CDR3 is 15 residues long. Germline V gives CDR1 MNHNY, CDR2 SVGAGI (reference sequence). The CDR3 bases are TGTGCCAGCAGTCAATGGGACAGGGAGGCTACGGTGCTTGACTTC. Translating gives CASSQWDREATVLDF.

This chain uses TRBV19 with TRBJ1-4, with TRBD1 matching 11 bases. V gave up 9 bases and J gave up 7 bases; unmatched junction bases: 1. Germline-derived CDR1 and CDR2 are LNHDA and SQIVND (reference sequence). This CDR3 has 12 residues. The CDR3 loop is CARDRGPEKLFF. CDR3 nucleotides: TGTGCCAGGGACAGGGGGCCTGAAAAACTGTTTTTT.

This clone was found once. The chain is built from TRBV10-3 and TRBJ2-2, with D possibly matching TRBD2 (6 bases). Deletions cut 0 bases from V and 6 bases from J, with 14 bases between. Germline V CDR1 and CDR2: ENHRY, SYGVKD. The CDR3 contains 16 residues. The CDR3 sequence is CAISESGGLLPGELFF. CDR3 sequence (DNA): TGTGCCATCAGTGAGTCTGGAGGACTACTCCCCGGGGAGCTGTTTTTT.

The rearrangement uses TRBV5-6 and TRBJ1-5; no reliable D call. CDR3 length: 15 amino acids. The V end was cut by 1 base, the J end by 4 bases, with 12 bases between. Germline-derived CDR1 and CDR2 are SGHDT and YYEEEE. The CDR3 is CASSLMDGKNQPQHF. In nucleotides, the CDR3 is TGTGCCAGCAGCTTGATGGACGGCAAAAATCAGCCCCAGCATTTT.